This entry lists 11 T cell receptor beta chains sequenced from one sample in a study of T cells after yellow fever vaccination. In TCRdb, the 5' RACE reads were re-called with MiXCR into one record per CDR3 protein. The sample has approximately 250,000 distinct CDR3 sequences; about 5.2% are singletons. The sample here was CD4+ T cells sorted from PBMCs, taken on the day of the yellow fever booster vaccination. The receptor set was obtained from a man younger than 30 who received the YFV17D yellow fever vaccine.

This rearrangement joins TRBV28 to TRBJ1-2, with D possibly matching TRBD1 (6 bases). The CDR3 spans 11 residues. V lost 8 bases, J lost 3 bases, and 7 bases lay in between. CDR1 is MDHEN and CDR2 is SYDVKM in the germline V gene. Written as DNA, the CDR3 is TGTGCCAGCTGGGGGCACTATGGCTACACCTTC. Its protein is CASWGHYGYTF.

This clonotype showed up many times. A read error may produce the germline difference seen at one junction end. The V gene is TRBV7-6, the J gene TRBJ2-5; D is undetermined. Germline CDR1 SGHVS, CDR2 FNYEAQ. The CDR3 is 13 residues long. The CDR3 region has the DNA TGTGCCAGCAGCTCGATACCCCAAGAGTCCCAGTACTTC. Protein product: CASSSIPQESQYF.

The table lists this clonotype with a few counts. The chain carries TRBV6-5 and TRBJ2-5, with 10 nucleotides matching TRBD1. After removal of 1 base from V and 6 bases from J, the junction contained 8 bases not matched to a gene. The germline CDR1 and CDR2 sequences are MNHEY and SVGAGI. This CDR3 has 16 amino acids. CDR3 region: CASSYWDRGSGKTQYF. CDR3 nucleotides: TGTGCCAGCAGTTACTGGGACAGGGGAAGTGGAAAGACCCAGTACTTC.

This clonotype was counted at least ten times. CDR3 region: CASSQETEV. The CDR3 DNA sequence: TGCGCCAGCAGCCAAGAGACGGAGGTC. This rearrangement joins TRBV4-3 to TRBJ2-7; D gene unclear. The CDR3 is made up of 9 amino acids. The germline V gene encodes CDR1 LGHNA and CDR2 YSLEER.

This clonotype was detected a few times. The chain joins TRBV5-1 to TRBJ2-3, with D perhaps being TRBD1 or TRBD2 (6 bases each). The CDR3 is made up of 15 amino acids. The germline V and J ends were trimmed by 3 bases and 1 base, with 12 bases remaining between them. Germline CDR1 and CDR2: SGHRS and YFSETQ. The CDR3 nucleotides are TGCGCCAGCAGCTCCCCGGGGGCCCGCACAGATACGCAGTATTTT. Translation gives CASSSPGARTDTQYF.

This clonotype was counted at least ten times. The chain uses TRBV20-1 and TRBJ1-1; D call uncertain. Germline CDR1 and CDR2: DFQATT and SNEGSKA (reference sequence). The CDR3 consists of 14 residues. Trimming stripped 2 bases from V and 0 bases from J, with 10 bases between. This CDR3 is CSARYGLMNTEAFF. The CDR3 nucleotides read TGCAGTGCTAGATATGGGCTCATGAACACTGAAGCTTTCTTT.

This clonotype was picked up a small number of times. The gene calls are TRBV10-3 and TRBJ2-5, with 8 bases fitting TRBD1. Trimming at V came to 5 bases and at J to 5 bases, leaving 7 bases not matched to a gene. CDR1 is ENHRY, CDR2 SYGVKD, per germline. The CDR3 runs 14 residues. CDR3 protein: CAISQTGDGETQYF. Here the CDR3 DNA reads TGTGCCATCAGTCAGACAGGGGATGGGGAGACCCAGTACTTC.

This clonotype showed up just a few times. The V and J genes are TRBV5-1 and TRBJ1-6, with D perhaps TRBD1 (5 bases). The CDR3 has 16 amino acids. Looked up from germline, CDR1 is SGHRS and CDR2 is YFSETQ. V dropped 5 bases and J dropped 0 bases, with 12 bases sitting between them. The CDR3 loop reads CASRWDVSSYNSPLHF. The CDR3 coding sequence is TGCGCCAGCAGATGGGACGTCAGCTCCTATAATTCACCCCTCCACTTT.

The V call is TRBV9, the J call TRBJ2-2; D is perhaps TRBD1 (6 bases). The CDR3 is 15 residues long. The V gene's germline CDR1 is SGDLS and CDR2 YYNGEE. Trimming stripped 4 bases from V and 3 bases from J, with 13 bases between. CDR3 in amino acids: CASSPGATDTGELFF. DNA for the CDR3: TGTGCCAGCAGCCCAGGGGCTACAGACACCGGGGAGCTGTTTTTT.

This clonotype was counted ten times or more. This chain uses TRBV4-2 with TRBJ1-2; TRBD1 might be the D (6 bases). The CDR3 runs to 14 residues. Trimming pared 3 bases from V and 8 bases from J, leaving 16 bases between. CDR1 and CDR2 (germline): LGHNA, YNFKEQ. As DNA, the CDR3 is TGTGCCAGCAGCCAGGGGGCGAACGCGGCAGGCTACACCTTC. This encodes CASSQGANAAGYTF.

This clonotype was detected ten times or more. The gene calls are TRBV5-6 and TRBJ2-1; perhaps D is TRBD1 or TRBD2 (5 bases each). This CDR3 is 14 amino acids long. Trimming took 2 bases from V and 7 from J, leaving 13 bases between them. Germline V gives CDR1 SGHDT, CDR2 YYEEEE. This CDR3 is CASSFGTNRNEQFF. The DNA for the CDR3 is TGTGCCAGCAGCTTCGGGACGAATAGAAATGAGCAGTTCTTC. Together with reference TRBV5-6 and TRBJ2-1, the CDR3 gives the full variable domain: DAGVTQSPTHLIKTRGQQVTLRCSPKSGHDTVSWYQQALGQGPQFIFQYYEEEERQRGNFPDRFSGHQFPNYSSELNVNALLLGDSALYLCASSFGTNRNEQFFGPGTRLTVL.